Described below is a single T cell receptor beta chain sequence and its context. This specimen comes from a study of T cell clonotyping in hematopoietic cell transplantation. The length of the CDR3 is 14 residues. The germline V gene has CDR1 SGHAT and CDR2 FQNNGV. Trimming pared 2 bases from V and 7 bases from J, leaving 12 bases between. The method was immunoSEQ multiplex PCR; TCRdb's version includes in-frame clones alone and lacks a portion of them. Among approximately 5,000 clones listed, 90% were seen once. The receptor comes from a female patient aged 45-60 years who had an allogeneic stem cell transplant from an unrelated donor, so T cells may come from the graft donor. Some clones in this sample may be carry-over from other donors' samples. Sequenced material: peripheral blood mononuclear cells, taken 100 days after allogeneic stem cell transplant. J is TRBJ1-5 and V is TRBV11-2; D is uncertain. CDR3 sequence (DNA): TGTGCCAGCAGCTTACGCCAGAAGGACCAGCCCCAGCATTTT. It encodes CASSLRQKDQPQHF.